This T cell receptor beta chain was found in a study of blood T cell repertoires in COVID-19. In the study overall: The United States, Italy and Spain provided the acute and convalescent COVID-19 samples. T cells, B-cell-depleted T cells, or PBMCs supplied cDNA or gDNA.

Per the germline V gene, CDR1 is LNHDA and CDR2 is SQIVND (reference sequence). The CDR3 has 14 amino acids. V lost 3 bases to trimming and J lost 1 base, with 6 bases between them. As originally analysed: How many nucleated cells were present was estimated from reference gene primer amplification. This table comes from immunoSEQ multiplex PCR, and its TCRdb copy is limited to in-frame clones, with some not included. V, J and clone size were drawn from that table, and D and trimming were deduced from the DNA. Among more than 100,000 clones, about 90% were seen once, and the ten largest hold 3% to 4.5%.

The rearrangement joins TRBV19 to TRBJ2-2; D possibly corresponds to TRBD2 (5 bases). Sequencing was performed on peripheral blood. The receptor was isolated from a woman aged 55-69 years with acute or convalescent COVID-19. CDR3 nucleotides: TGTGCCAGTAGTATTGGGAGGAACACCGGGGAGCTGTTTTTT. Translated: CASSIGRNTGELFF.